This T cell receptor (beta chain) was sequenced in a study of blood T cell repertoires in COVID-19. Study information: From the United States, Italy and Spain came samples of acute and convalescent COVID-19. The analysed material was cDNA or gDNA that came from T cells, B-cell-depleted T cells, or PBMCs.

While infection was still active, Seattle patients were enrolled and then followed longitudinally. Authors' analysis steps: Counts of nucleated cells, estimated from reference gene primer amplification, were obtained. The data were produced by immunoSEQ multiplex PCR, yet TCRdb's version contains in-frame clones alone and is incomplete. That table is the source of V, J and clone size, and D and trimming were worked out from the DNA. Of around 310,000 clones listed, 90% are singletons. Looked up from germline, CDR1 is SGHVS and CDR2 is FQNEAQ. V lost 4 bases and J lost 0; bases outside the gene matches: 6. CDR3 size: 17 residues.

This receptor was identified in a woman between 40 and 50 years old with COVID-19, enrolled during active disease. Specimen: peripheral blood. The gene calls are TRBV7-8 and TRBJ2-1, with TRBD1 matching over 10 bases. CDR3 sequence: CASSSLTGGNSYNEQFF. In nucleotides, the CDR3 is TGTGCCAGCAGCTCTTTGACAGGGGGCAACTCCTACAATGAGCAGTTCTTC.